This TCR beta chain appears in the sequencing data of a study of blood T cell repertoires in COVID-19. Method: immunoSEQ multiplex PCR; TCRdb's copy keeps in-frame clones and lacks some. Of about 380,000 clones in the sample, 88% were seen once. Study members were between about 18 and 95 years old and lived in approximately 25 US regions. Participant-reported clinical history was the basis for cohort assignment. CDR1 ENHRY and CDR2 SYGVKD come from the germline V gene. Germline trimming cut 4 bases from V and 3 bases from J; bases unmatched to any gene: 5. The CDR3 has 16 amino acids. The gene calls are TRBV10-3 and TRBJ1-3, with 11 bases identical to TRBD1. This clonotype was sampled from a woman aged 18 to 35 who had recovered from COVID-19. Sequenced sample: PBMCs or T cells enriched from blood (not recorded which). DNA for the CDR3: TGTGCCATCAGTGGGAGGACAGGGGGCCTTGGAAACACCATATATTTT. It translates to CAISGRTGGLGNTIYF.